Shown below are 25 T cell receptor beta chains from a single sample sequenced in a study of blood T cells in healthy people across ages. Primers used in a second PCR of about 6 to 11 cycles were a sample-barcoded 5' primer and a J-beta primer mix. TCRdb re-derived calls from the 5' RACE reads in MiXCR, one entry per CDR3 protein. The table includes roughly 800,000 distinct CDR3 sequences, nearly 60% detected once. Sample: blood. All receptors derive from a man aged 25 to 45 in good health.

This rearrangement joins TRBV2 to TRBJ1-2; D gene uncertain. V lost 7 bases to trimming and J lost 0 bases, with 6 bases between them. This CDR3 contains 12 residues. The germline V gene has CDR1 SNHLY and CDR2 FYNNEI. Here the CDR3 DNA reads TGTGCCAGCATAGAAACTAACTATGGCTACACCTTC. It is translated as CASIETNYGYTF.

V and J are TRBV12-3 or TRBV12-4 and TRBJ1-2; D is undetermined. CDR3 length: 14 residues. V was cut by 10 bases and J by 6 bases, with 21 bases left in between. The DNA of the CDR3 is TGTGCCACTTATCCTGGGCAATACGGGGATGGCTACACCTTC. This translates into CATYPGQYGDGYTF.

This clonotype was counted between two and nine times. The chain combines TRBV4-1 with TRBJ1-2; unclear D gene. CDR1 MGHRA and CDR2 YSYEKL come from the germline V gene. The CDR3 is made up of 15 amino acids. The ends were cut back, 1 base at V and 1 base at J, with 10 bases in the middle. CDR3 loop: CASSQAGSGNYGYTF. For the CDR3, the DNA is TGCGCCAGCAGCCAAGCAGGATCGGGTAACTATGGCTACACCTTC.

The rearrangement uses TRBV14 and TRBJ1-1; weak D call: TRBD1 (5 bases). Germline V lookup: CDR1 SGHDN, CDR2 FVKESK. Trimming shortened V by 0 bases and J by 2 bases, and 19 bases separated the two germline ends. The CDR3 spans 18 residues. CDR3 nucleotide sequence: TGTGCCAGCAGCCAAGAGTCTCCGCATTTGGGGCTAAACACTGAAGCTTTCTTT. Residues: CASSQESPHLGLNTEAFF.

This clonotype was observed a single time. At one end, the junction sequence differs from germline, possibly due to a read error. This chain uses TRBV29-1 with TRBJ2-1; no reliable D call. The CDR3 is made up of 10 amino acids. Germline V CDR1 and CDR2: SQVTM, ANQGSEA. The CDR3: CSVDANEQVF. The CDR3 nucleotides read TGCAGCGTTGACGCCAATGAGCAGGTCTTC.

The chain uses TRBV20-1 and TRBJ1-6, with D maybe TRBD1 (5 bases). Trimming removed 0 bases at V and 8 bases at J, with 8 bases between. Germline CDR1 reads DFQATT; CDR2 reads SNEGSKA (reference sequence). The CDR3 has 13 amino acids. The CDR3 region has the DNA TGCAGTGCTAGAGAACAGGAGGATTCACCCCTCCACTTT. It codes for CSAREQEDSPLHF.

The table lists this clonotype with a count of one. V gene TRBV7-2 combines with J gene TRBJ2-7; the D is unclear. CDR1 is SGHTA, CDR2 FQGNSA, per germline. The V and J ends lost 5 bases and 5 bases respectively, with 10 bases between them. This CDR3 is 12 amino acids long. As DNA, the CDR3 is TGTGCCAGCAGCAAGGGAAGCCACGAGCAGTACTTC. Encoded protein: CASSKGSHEQYF.

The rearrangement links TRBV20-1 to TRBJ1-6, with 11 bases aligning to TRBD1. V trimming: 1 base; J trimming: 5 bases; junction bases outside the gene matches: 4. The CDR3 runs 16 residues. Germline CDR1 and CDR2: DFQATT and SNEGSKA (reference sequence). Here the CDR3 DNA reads TGCAGTGCTAGAGGCGGACAGGGGGCGAATAATTCACCCCTCCACTTT. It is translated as CSARGGQGANNSPLHF.

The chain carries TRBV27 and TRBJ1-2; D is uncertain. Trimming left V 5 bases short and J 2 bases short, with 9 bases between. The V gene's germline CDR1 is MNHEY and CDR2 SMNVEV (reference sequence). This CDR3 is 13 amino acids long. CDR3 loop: CASSPTTNYGYTF. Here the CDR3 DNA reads TGTGCCAGCAGTCCAACTACGAACTATGGCTACACCTTC.

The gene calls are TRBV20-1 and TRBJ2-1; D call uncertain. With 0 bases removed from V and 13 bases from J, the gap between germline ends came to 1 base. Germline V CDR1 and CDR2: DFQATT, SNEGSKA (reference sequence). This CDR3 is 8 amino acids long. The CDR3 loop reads CSARDQFF. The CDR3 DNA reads TGCAGTGCTAGAGATCAGTTCTTC.

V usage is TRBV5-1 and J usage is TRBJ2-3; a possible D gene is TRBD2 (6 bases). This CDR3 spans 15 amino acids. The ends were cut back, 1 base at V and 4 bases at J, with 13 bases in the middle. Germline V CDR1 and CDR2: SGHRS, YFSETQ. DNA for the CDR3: TGCGCCAGCAGCTTGCGGGAGTTTGGGGCAGATACGCAGTATTTT. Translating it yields CASSLREFGADTQYF.

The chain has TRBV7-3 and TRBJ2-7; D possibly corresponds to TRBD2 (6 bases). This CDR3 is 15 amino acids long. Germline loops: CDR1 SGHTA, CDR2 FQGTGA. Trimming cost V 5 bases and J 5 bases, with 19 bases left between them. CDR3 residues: CASSPSGTSPHEQYF. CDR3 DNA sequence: TGTGCCAGCAGCCCTTCCGGGACTTCCCCACACGAGCAGTACTTC. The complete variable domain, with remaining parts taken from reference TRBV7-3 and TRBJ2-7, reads GAGVSQTPSNKVTEKGKYVELRCDPISGHTALYWYRQSLGQGPEFLIYFQGTGAADDSGLPNDRFFAVRPEGSVSTLKIQRTERGDSAVYLCASSPSGTSPHEQYFGPGTRLTVT.

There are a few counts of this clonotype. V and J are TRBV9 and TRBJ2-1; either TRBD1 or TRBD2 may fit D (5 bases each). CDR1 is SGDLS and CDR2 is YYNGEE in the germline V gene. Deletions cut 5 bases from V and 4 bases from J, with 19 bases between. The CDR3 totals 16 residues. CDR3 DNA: TGTGCCAGCAGTTCTCTGGGGGTAACTCGGTACAATGAGCAGTTCTTC. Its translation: CASSSLGVTRYNEQFF.

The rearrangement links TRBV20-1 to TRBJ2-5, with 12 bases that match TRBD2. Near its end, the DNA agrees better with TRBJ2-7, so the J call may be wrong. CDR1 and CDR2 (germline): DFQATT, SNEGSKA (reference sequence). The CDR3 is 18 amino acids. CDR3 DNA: TGCAGTGCTAGATCTACTAGCGGGAGGTGGTTCGCCTCCTACGAGCAGTACTTC. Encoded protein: CSARSTSGRWFASYEQYF.

The DNA for the CDR3 is TGTGCCAGCAGTTTAAATAGGGTGTCCGGAGAGACCCAGTACTTC. Protein: CASSLNRVSGETQYF. The chain couples TRBV28 to TRBJ2-4; D uncertain. TRBJ2-5 matches the DNA end more closely, so the J call is doubtful. Germline V gene sequence: CDR1 MDHEN, CDR2 SYDVKM. The CDR3 has 15 residues.

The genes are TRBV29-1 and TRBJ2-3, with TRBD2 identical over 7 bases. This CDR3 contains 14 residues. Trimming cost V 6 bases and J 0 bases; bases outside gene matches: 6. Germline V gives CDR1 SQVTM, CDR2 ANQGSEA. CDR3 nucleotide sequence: TGCAGCGTAAAAGCGGGATCTAGCACAGATACGCAGTATTTT. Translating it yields CSVKAGSSTDTQYF.

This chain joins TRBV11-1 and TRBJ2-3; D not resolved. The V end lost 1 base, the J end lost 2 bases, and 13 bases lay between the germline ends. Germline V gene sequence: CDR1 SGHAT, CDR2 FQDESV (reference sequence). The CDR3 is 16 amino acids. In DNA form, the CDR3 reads TGTGCCAGCAGCTTAGTCCCCTTCTCGGTCACAGATACGCAGTATTTT. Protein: CASSLVPFSVTDTQYF.

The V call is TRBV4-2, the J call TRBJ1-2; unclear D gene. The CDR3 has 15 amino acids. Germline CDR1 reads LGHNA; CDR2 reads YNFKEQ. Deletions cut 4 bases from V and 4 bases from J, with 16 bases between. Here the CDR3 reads CASSRPELRTYGYTF. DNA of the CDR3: TGTGCCAGCAGCCGCCCCGAGTTGAGGACCTATGGCTACACCTTC.

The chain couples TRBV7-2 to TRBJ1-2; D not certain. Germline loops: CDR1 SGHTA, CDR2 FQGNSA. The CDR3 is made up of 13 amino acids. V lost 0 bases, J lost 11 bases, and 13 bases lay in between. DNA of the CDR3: TGTGCCAGCAGCTTAGCGCACATGGCTGGGTACACCTTC. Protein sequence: CASSLAHMAGYTF.

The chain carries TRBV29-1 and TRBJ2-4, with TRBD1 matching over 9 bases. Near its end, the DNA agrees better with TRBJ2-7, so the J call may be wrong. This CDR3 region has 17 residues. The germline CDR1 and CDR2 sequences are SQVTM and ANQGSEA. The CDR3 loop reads CSVFSGDGQGRSYEQYF. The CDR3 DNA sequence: TGCAGCGTTTTTAGTGGGGACGGACAGGGGAGATCATACGAGCAGTACTTC.

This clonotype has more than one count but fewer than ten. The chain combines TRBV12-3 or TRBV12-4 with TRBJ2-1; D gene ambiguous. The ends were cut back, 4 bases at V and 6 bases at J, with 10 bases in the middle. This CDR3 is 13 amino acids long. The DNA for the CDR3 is TGTGCCAGCAGTTCAAAGGGTGGCAATGAGCAGTTCTTC. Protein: CASSSKGGNEQFF.

The chain's CDR3 is CATFQEANYGYTF. CDR3 nucleotide sequence: TGTGCCACCTTCCAGGAAGCTAACTATGGCTACACCTTC. The rearrangement joins TRBV6-6 to TRBJ1-2; D gene ambiguous. Per the germline V gene, CDR1 is MNHNY and CDR2 is SVGAGI (reference sequence). Trimming pared 10 bases from V and 0 bases from J, leaving 12 bases between. The CDR3 runs to 13 residues.

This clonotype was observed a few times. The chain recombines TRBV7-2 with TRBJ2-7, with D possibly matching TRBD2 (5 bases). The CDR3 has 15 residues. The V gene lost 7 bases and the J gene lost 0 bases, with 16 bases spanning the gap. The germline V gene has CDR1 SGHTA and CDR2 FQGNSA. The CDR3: CASTIGSGNSYEQYF. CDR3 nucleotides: TGTGCCAGCACCATCGGGTCGGGAAACTCCTACGAGCAGTACTTC.

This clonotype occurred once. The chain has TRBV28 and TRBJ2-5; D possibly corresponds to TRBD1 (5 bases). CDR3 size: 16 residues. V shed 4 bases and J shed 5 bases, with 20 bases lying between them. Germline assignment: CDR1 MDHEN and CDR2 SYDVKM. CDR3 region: CASSSPSGSSSETQYF. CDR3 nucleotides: TGTGCCAGCAGTTCACCCTCAGGGTCGAGTTCGGAGACCCAGTACTTC.

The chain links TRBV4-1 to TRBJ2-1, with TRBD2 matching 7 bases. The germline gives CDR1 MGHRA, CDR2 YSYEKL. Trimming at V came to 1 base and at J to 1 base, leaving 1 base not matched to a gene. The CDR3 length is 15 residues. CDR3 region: CASSQGTRSYNEQFF. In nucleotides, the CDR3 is TGCGCCAGCAGCCAAGGGACTAGATCCTACAATGAGCAGTTCTTC.